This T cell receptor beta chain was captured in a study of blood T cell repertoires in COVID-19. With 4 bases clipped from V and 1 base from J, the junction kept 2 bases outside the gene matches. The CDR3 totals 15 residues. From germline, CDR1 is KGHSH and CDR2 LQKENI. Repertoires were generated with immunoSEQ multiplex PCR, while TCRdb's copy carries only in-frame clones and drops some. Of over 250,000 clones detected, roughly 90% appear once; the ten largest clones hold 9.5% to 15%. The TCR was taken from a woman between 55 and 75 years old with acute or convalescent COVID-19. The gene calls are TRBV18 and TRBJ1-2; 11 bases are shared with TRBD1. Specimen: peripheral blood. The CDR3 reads CASSLGQGVNYGYTF. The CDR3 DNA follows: TGTGCCAGCTCACTGGGACAGGGGGTTAACTATGGCTACACCTTC.